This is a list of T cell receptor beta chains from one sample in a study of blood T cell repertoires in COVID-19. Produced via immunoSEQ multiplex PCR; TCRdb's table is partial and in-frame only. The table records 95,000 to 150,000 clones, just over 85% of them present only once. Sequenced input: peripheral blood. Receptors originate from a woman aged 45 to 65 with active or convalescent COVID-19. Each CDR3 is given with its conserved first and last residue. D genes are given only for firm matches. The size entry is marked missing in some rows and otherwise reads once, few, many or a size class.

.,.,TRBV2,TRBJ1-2,CALGGVGYTF,TGTGCCTTGGGGGGGGTTGGCTACACCTTC
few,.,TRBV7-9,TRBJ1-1,CASSLSRYEAFF,TGTGCCAGCAGTCTTAGCCGATATGAAGCTTTCTTT
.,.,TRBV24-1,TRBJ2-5,CATGEGIQETQYF,TGTGCCACCGGAGAGGGAATCCAAGAGACCCAGTACTTC
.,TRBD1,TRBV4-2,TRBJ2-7,CASSHIPGTGYAYEQYF,TGTGCCAGCAGCCACATTCCCGGGACAGGGTATGCCTACGAGCAGTACTTC
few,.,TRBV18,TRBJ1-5,CASSPREGNQPQHF,TGTGCCAGCTCACCCCGAGAGGGCAATCAGCCCCAGCATTTT
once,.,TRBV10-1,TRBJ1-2,CASFSLRGSSPFGYTF,TGCGCCAGCTTCTCCCTGCGGGGCAGTTCGCCATTTGGCTACACCTTC
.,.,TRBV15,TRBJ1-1,CATSLQGGQNTEAFF,TGTGCCACCAGCCTCCAGGGTGGACAGAACACTGAAGCTTTCTTT
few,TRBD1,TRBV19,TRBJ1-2,CASTPGQGGYGYTF,TGTGCCAGTACCCCGGGACAGGGGGGCTATGGCTACACCTTC
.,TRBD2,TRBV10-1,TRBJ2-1,CASGILAGAYNEQFF,TGCGCCAGCGGGATACTAGCGGGGGCCTACAATGAGCAGTTCTTC
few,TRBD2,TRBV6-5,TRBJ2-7,CASKASGTAYEQYF,TGTGCCAGCAAGGCTAGCGGGACTGCCTACGAGCAGTACTTC
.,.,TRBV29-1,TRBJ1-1,CSVVVQVDTEAFF,TGCAGCGTTGTTGTCCAGGTGGACACTGAAGCTTTCTTT
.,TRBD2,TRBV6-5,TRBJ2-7,CASSIRLAGAYGQYF,TGTGCCAGCAGCATTCGACTAGCGGGGGCCTACGGGCAGTACTTC
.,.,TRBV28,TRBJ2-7,CASASYYEQYF,TGTGCCAGCGCGAGTTATTACGAGCAGTACTTC
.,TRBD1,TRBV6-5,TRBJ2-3,CASTRDRGTDTQYF,TGTGCCAGCACCCGGGACAGGGGCACAGATACGCAGTATTTT
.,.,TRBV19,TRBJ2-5,CASSTNPAIGLAKTQYF,TGTGCCAGTAGTACAAACCCTGCGATTGGGTTAGCTAAGACCCAGTACTTC
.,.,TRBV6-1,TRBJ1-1,CASSEAMEGRNTEAFF,TGTGCCAGCAGTGAAGCCATGGAGGGAAGGAACACTGAAGCTTTCTTT
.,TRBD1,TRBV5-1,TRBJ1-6,CASSRTGYNSPLHF,TGCGCCAGCAGCAGGACAGGGTACAATTCACCCCTCCACTTT
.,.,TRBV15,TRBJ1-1,CATSRDQWGRVTEAFF,TGTGCCACCAGCAGAGATCAATGGGGGCGGGTCACTGAAGCTTTCTTT
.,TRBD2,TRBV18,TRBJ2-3,CASSPVRTSGSADTQYF,TGTGCCAGCTCACCCGTTAGAACTAGCGGGAGTGCAGATACGCAGTATTTT
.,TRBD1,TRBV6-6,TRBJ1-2,CASSYSGQGALWGYTF,TGTGCCAGCAGTTACTCAGGACAGGGGGCCCTCTGGGGCTACACCTTC
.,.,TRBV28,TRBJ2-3,CASSRAANTDTQYF,TGTGCCAGCAGCAGGGCCGCCAACACAGATACGCAGTATTTT
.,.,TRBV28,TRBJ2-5,CASSPSQASPKRPQYF,TGTGCCAGCAGCCCTTCCCAGGCAAGCCCCAAGAGACCCCAGTACTTC